The present T cell receptor beta chain was sequenced within a study of shared clonotypes between healthy human individuals. In the case of this clone: Antigen: not known.

Study-wide results and caveats: The authors expected sequencing depth to affect clonotype sharing among donors. Rarefaction showed that sequencing of sorted subsets was incomplete (despite large depth).

TCRdb's table, derived via immunoSEQ multiplex PCR, lists solely in-frame clones and lacks some. The sample contains some 500,000 clones, 95% to 97% of which appear only once. Trimming at V came to 6 bases and at J to 0 bases, leaving 5 bases not matched to a gene. The germline CDR1 and CDR2 sequences are SNHLY and FYNNEI. This CDR3 comprises 14 residues. Sequencing was carried out using naive CD4+ T cells sorted from blood. Noted subset: CD45RA+ positively selected. The gene calls are TRBV2 and TRBJ2-7, with TRBD2 matching 7 bases. The origin of this receptor is a woman in her thirties in good health. Here the CDR3 reads CASRGGGSSYEQYF. As DNA, the CDR3 is TGTGCCAGCAGAGGTGGCGGGAGCTCCTACGAGCAGTACTTC.